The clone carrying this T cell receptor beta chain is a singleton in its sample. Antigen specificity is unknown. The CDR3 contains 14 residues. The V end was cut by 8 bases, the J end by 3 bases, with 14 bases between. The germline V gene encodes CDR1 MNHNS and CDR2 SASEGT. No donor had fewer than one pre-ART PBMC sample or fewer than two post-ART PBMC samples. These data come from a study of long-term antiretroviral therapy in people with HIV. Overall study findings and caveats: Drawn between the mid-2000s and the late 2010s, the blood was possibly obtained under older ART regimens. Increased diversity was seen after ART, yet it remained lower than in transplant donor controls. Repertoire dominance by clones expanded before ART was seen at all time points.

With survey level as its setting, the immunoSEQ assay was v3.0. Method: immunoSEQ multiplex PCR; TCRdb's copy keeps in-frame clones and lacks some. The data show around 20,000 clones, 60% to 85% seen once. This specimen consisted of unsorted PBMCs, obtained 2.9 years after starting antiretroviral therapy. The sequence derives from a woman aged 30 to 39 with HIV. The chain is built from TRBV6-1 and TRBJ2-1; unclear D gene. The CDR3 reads CASQPRLNYNEQFF. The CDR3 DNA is TGTGCCAGCCAACCCAGGCTAAACTACAATGAGCAGTTCTTC.